Below, 21 T cell receptor beta chains from the same sample are listed, as sequenced in a study of T-cell reconstitution after alpha-beta-depleted transplantation in children. During its preparation, the TCRbeta library received unique molecular identifiers. TCRdb reanalysed the PCR reads using MiXCR and keeps one entry per CDR3 protein. This sample has 90,000 to 120,000 distinct CDR3 sequences, with approximately 6.6% found just once. The input for sequencing was PBMCs, mostly from graft donor cells, taken 360 days after TCRalphabeta/CD19-depleted stem cell transplant. The receptors were gathered from a male patient between 2 and 10 years old who had a stem cell transplant for acute lymphoblastic leukemia, so the T cells may come from the graft donor.

In its sample, this clonotype was seen many times. V usage is TRBV7-9 and J usage is TRBJ1-5; unclear D gene. V lost 2 bases and J 3 bases, leaving 8 bases between the germline ends. The germline V gene encodes CDR1 SEHNR and CDR2 FQNEAQ (reference sequence). The CDR3 covers 14 residues. The CDR3 reads CASSLQENNQPQHF. The CDR3 nucleotides are TGTGCCAGCAGCTTACAGGAGAACAATCAGCCCCAGCATTTT.

This clonotype came up many times. V is TRBV7-8 and J is TRBJ2-7; 7 positions agree with TRBD1. CDR3 length: 14 residues. V lost 2 bases and J lost 5; bases outside the gene matches: 6. Germline V gives CDR1 SGHVS, CDR2 FQNEAQ. DNA for the CDR3: TGTGCCAGCAGCTTACCGACAGGGTACCACGAGCAGTACTTC. It codes for CASSLPTGYHEQYF.

This clonotype came up many times. The CDR3 bases are TGCGCCAGCAGCCAAGACCGGGGCTCCTACAATGAGCAGTTCTTC. Protein: CASSQDRGSYNEQFF. J is TRBJ2-1 and V is TRBV4-3, with TRBD2 as a possible D gene (5 bases). CDR1 is LGHNA, CDR2 YSLEER, per germline. V gave up 0 bases and J gave up 0 bases, with 6 bases separating them. The CDR3 runs to 15 residues.

This clonotype was recorded at least ten times. The rearrangement links TRBV28 to TRBJ1-4, with 10 bases aligning to TRBD1. CDR1 is MDHEN and CDR2 is SYDVKM in the germline V gene. This CDR3 is built from 13 residues. V trimming: 5 bases; J trimming: 14 bases; junction bases outside the gene matches: 8. For the CDR3, the DNA is TGTGCCAGCAGTCCTGACAGGGGGCGAGGGCTGTTTTTT. This encodes CASSPDRGRGLFF.

This clonotype was counted at least ten times. This rearrangement joins TRBV9 to TRBJ1-2, with TRBD1 matching over 9 bases. The germline gives CDR1 SGDLS, CDR2 YYNGEE. The V and J ends lost 3 bases and 1 base, in that order; junction bases with no gene match: 10. The CDR3 is 17 residues long. CDR3 sequence: CASSGTGAEGGNYGYTF. The DNA of the CDR3 is TGTGCCAGCAGCGGGACAGGGGCCGAGGGAGGTAACTATGGCTACACCTTC.

This clonotype was counted many times. V is TRBV7-8 and J is TRBJ2-3; tentative D call: TRBD1 (6 bases). Germline V CDR1 and CDR2: SGHVS, FQNEAQ. Between the trimmed V and J ends, which lost 5 bases and 1 base, there was a span of 10 bases. The CDR3 consists of 14 residues. CDR3 sequence: CASSAGDGTDTQYF. In nucleotides, the CDR3 is TGTGCCAGCAGCGCAGGGGATGGCACAGATACGCAGTATTTT.

The rearrangement uses TRBV7-9 and TRBJ1-4, with a weak D call TRBD1 (6 bases). Germline V gene data show CDR1 as SEHNR and CDR2 as FQNEAQ (reference sequence). V shed 6 bases and J shed 7 bases, with 18 bases lying between them. The CDR3 sequence is 15 residues long. The CDR3 loop is CASRPFQGQGEKLFF. CDR3 DNA sequence: TGTGCCAGCAGACCTTTTCAGGGGCAAGGTGAAAAACTGTTTTTT. The full variable domain, its missing parts supplied by reference TRBV7-9 and TRBJ1-4, is DTGVSQNPRHKITKRGQNVTFRCDPISEHNRLYWYRQTLGQGPEFLTYFQNEAQLEKSRLLSDRFSAERPKGSFSTLEIQRTEQGDSAMYLCASRPFQGQGEKLFFGSGTQLSVL.

This clonotype was seen repeatedly, ten times or more. CDR3: CATGTSGYNEQFF. The CDR3 nucleotides are TGTGCCACCGGGACTAGCGGCTACAATGAGCAGTTCTTC. V and J are TRBV24-1 and TRBJ2-1, with TRBD2 identical over 11 bases. The CDR3 contains 13 residues. J gave up 3 bases and V 9 bases, and 0 bases lay outside the gene matches. Looked up from germline, CDR1 is KGHDR and CDR2 is SFDVKD.

This clonotype was seen more than once but under ten times. This chain joins TRBV6-2 or TRBV6-3 and TRBJ1-5; D is undetermined. The V and J ends lost 5 bases and 4 bases respectively, with 6 bases between them. Per the germline V gene, CDR1 is MNHEY and CDR2 is SVGEGT. This CDR3 spans 12 amino acids. CDR3 nucleotides: TGTGCCAGCAGTCGGCAGAATCAGCCCCAGCATTTT. Translation gives CASSRQNQPQHF.

This clonotype has at least ten counts. The chain recombines TRBV10-3 with TRBJ2-2; 7 bases match TRBD2. This CDR3 region has 16 residues. Germline-derived CDR1 and CDR2 are ENHRY and SYGVKD. Trimming took 9 bases from V and 2 from J; bases not matched to a gene: 12. The CDR3 sequence: CAMGGWDSGNTGELFF. In DNA form, the CDR3 reads TGTGCCATGGGAGGGTGGGATAGTGGAAACACCGGGGAGCTGTTTTTT.

This clonotype has ten or more counts. The V gene is TRBV12-3 or TRBV12-4, the J gene TRBJ2-4, with a weak D call TRBD2 (5 bases). CDR3 length: 15 residues. V lost 0 bases to trimming and J lost 13 bases, with 19 bases between them. For the CDR3, the DNA is TGTGCCAGCAGTTTAGCTACCCGGTGGTGGAGGAGCCAGTACTTC. Its protein product is CASSLATRWWRSQYF.

This clonotype appeared a few times. At one end, the junction sequence differs from germline, possibly due to a read error. The chain has TRBV7-7 and TRBJ2-1, with D uncertain. Germline V gene sequence: CDR1 SSHAT, CDR2 FNYEAQ (reference sequence). CDR3 length: 14 residues. Here the CDR3 reads CASSPGPSYNEQFF. DNA of the CDR3: TGTGCTAGCAGCCCGGGCCCATCCTACAATGAGCAGTTCTTC.

This clonotype has a count of ten or more. This chain links TRBV28 with TRBJ1-4, with TRBD1 identical over 7 bases. The CDR3 has 14 amino acids. Losses at the gene ends were 7 bases for V and 3 bases for J; bases not matched to a gene: 5. Germline loops: CDR1 MDHEN, CDR2 SYDVKM. The DNA of the CDR3 is TGTGCCAGCACCGTGACAGGGCCTAATGAAAAACTGTTTTTT. This translates into CASTVTGPNEKLFF.

Ten or more counts support this clonotype. The chain links TRBV12-3 or TRBV12-4 to TRBJ2-7; D gene ambiguous. The CDR3 loop spans 12 amino acids. The germline V and J ends were trimmed by 2 bases and 5 bases, with 7 bases remaining between them. The CDR3 loop is CASSLYADEQYF. The CDR3 DNA is TGTGCCAGCAGTTTATACGCTGACGAGCAGTACTTC.

The CDR3 region is CASSPPLGQAHYEQYF. CDR3 in DNA: TGTGCCAGCTCACCACCTCTCGGACAGGCTCACTACGAGCAGTACTTC. The genes are TRBV18 and TRBJ2-7, with TRBD1 identical over 7 bases. CDR3 length: 16 amino acids. The germline gives CDR1 KGHSH, CDR2 LQKENI. The junction had 8 bases not matched to a gene; V was cut back by 0 bases and J by 3 bases.

The chain joins TRBV27 to TRBJ1-5, with D maybe TRBD1 (6 bases). Germline CDR1 is MNHEY and CDR2 is SMNVEV (reference sequence). The V end was cut by 8 bases, the J end by 10 bases, with 9 bases between. This CDR3 is 10 amino acids long. The CDR3 reads CASGGAPQHF. Written as DNA, the CDR3 is TGTGCCAGCGGGGGGGCTCCCCAGCATTTT.

This clonotype was picked up many times. V is TRBV5-1 and J is TRBJ2-1; no reliable D call. From germline, CDR1 is SGHRS and CDR2 YFSETQ. CDR3 size: 17 residues. The V end was cut by 0 bases, the J end by 0 bases, with 13 bases between. The CDR3 nucleotides read TGCGCCAGCAGCTTGGCACCTGTCGCCCTCTCCTACAATGAGCAGTTCTTC. This encodes CASSLAPVALSYNEQFF.

This clonotype was detected ten times or more. The CDR3, as DNA: TGTGCCAGCAGCTTGGTTGACAGGCTGGGAGGGACCCAGTACTTC. Encoded protein: CASSLVDRLGGTQYF. The chain combines TRBV5-5 with TRBJ2-5; D may correspond to TRBD1 or TRBD2 (6 bases each). This CDR3 contains 15 residues. CDR1 and CDR2 from the germline V gene are SGHKS and YYEKEE (reference sequence). The V end lost 0 bases, the J end lost 7 bases, and 16 bases lay between the germline ends.

This clonotype was recorded a few times. This chain uses TRBV28 with TRBJ1-2; D is ambiguous. Germline V gives CDR1 MDHEN, CDR2 SYDVKM. V dropped 6 bases and J dropped 4 bases, with 18 bases sitting between them. CDR3 length: 15 residues. CDR3 residues: CASSSAAGGLYGYTF. The CDR3 coding sequence is TGTGCCAGCAGCTCCGCCGCCGGCGGACTCTATGGCTACACCTTC.

This clonotype came up many times. CDR3 protein: CASSPGTGGFNEQFF. The CDR3 DNA sequence: TGCGCCAGCAGCCCCGGGACAGGGGGCTTCAATGAGCAGTTCTTC. V and J are TRBV4-3 and TRBJ2-1; TRBD1 matches at 12 bases. The V and J ends lost 4 bases and 6 bases, in that order; junction bases with no gene match: 4. This CDR3 is built from 15 residues. Germline CDR1 is LGHNA and CDR2 is YSLEER.

This clonotype was recorded at least ten times. The V call is TRBV25-1, the J call TRBJ1-6, with D possibly TRBD1 on 5 matching bases. The length of the CDR3 is 13 residues. V lost 11 bases to trimming and J lost 6 bases, with 14 bases between them. From germline, CDR1 is MGHDK and CDR2 SYGVNS. The CDR3 here is CAARVNLNSPLHF. The CDR3 DNA sequence: TGTGCCGCCAGGGTAAACCTTAATTCACCCCTCCACTTT.